This TCR beta chain was recorded in a study of cytomegalovirus exposure and HLA in healthy donors. Whole-study results and caveats: TCR sequences were mostly rare, though some public TCRs occurred in many donors. The listing of roughly 160 TCR beta chains classed them as cytomegalovirus-associated. Specific recognition of CMV antigens was confirmed in vitro for three chains (all CMV-associated).

This clone was observed once. No antigen is known for it. The repertoire was sequenced with immunoSEQ multiplex PCR; TCRdb's copy has only in-frame clones and lacks some. Of over 200,000 clones in the sample, about nine tenths were seen once. The CDR3 is 13 residues long. Germline trimming cut 7 bases from V and 2 bases from J; bases unmatched to any gene: 5. Germline CDR1 reads SNHLY; CDR2 reads FYNNEI. J is TRBJ2-7 and V is TRBV2, with 7 bases lining up with TRBD1. This clonotype originated in a woman in her late teens or twenties in good health and CMV-seropositive. Sequencing was carried out using PBMCs. The CDR3 is CASMGQTTYEQYF. The CDR3 DNA is TGTGCCAGCATGGGACAGACTACCTACGAGCAGTACTTC.